This TCR beta chain was sequenced during a study of blood T cell repertoires in COVID-19. At the level of the study: There were acute and convalescent COVID-19 samples, and they came from the United States, Italy and Spain. From T cells, B-cell-depleted T cells, or PBMCs came the material, which was cDNA or gDNA.

Original processing methods: Reference gene primer amplification gave nucleated cell count estimates. Only in-frame clones appear in the TCRdb table, and some are missing; sequencing was by immunoSEQ multiplex PCR. That table furnishes V, J and clone size, whereas the DNA furnished D and trimming. The sample has under 250,000 clones, around four fifths seen once; the top ten hold around 6.4%. CDR3 length: 14 residues. The ends were cut back, 6 bases at V and 2 bases at J, with 12 bases in the middle. Germline V gene data show CDR1 as KGHDR and CDR2 as SFDVKD. Sequenced input: peripheral blood. The gene calls are TRBV24-1 and TRBJ1-2; a possible D gene is TRBD1 (6 bases). The clonotype originates from a woman aged 60 to 75 with active or convalescent COVID-19. The chain's CDR3 is CATSTHQGNYGYTF. CDR3 sequence (DNA): TGTGCCACCAGTACCCACCAGGGGAACTATGGCTACACCTTC.